Described below is a single T cell receptor (beta chain) sequence and its context. Its antigen is still unknown. Combining a sample-barcoded 5' primer with a J-beta primer mix, a second PCR ran for 7 to 11 cycles. Per-sample output comprised a minimum of 3 million paired-end reads containing CDR3. TCRdb processed the 5' RACE reads anew with MiXCR; each CDR3 protein has one entry. Of 800,000 or so distinct CDR3 sequences listed, about 46% are singletons. This sample was included in a study of blood T cells in healthy people across ages. Peripheral blood from each donor was collected in a volume of about 10 milliliters. Isolation per sample recovered at least 6 million PBMCs. Trimming removed 0 bases from V and 4 bases from J, with 11 bases in between. Per the germline V gene, CDR1 is SGDLS and CDR2 is YYNGEE. This CDR3 comprises 15 residues. The study, taken as a whole, reports: There were more naive CD4+ cells and higher diversity in long-lived donors than in aged donors.

This sequence joins TRBV9 and TRBJ2-1; TRBD2 is a possible D gene (6 bases). The TCR originated in a man older than 75 in good health. The specimen sequenced was blood. The CDR3, as DNA: TGTGCCAGCAGCGTAGTTAGCGGAACTTACAATGAGCAGTTCTTC. This codes for CASSVVSGTYNEQFF.